This T cell receptor (beta chain) was sequenced for a study of human T cells and chemical hapten exposure. Study conclusions and caveats: Expanded TCRs clustered into significantly more large CDR3 similarity groups than controls, the analysis revealed. Patch test score rose with PT1 expanded TCR count, significant at thresholds 8, 16 and 32, not 4.

Documented time point: patch test 2, 6 weeks after DPC sensitization. The treatment is: therapeutic diphenylcyclopropenone sensitization with weekly scalp DPC. People who gave samples had alopecia, were 18 to 70 years old, and were suitable for DPC. Total RNA was isolated from unfractionated whole blood. V was cut by 7 bases and J by 4 bases, with 7 bases left in between. CDR3 length: 11 residues. The germline CDR1 and CDR2 sequences are MNHNY and SVGAGI (reference sequence). MiXCR was run by TCRdb on the RACE reads, yielding one entry per CDR3 protein. The sample lists 350,000 to 400,000 distinct CDR3 sequences, just under 6.5% occurring once. This clonotype was seen repeatedly, ten times or more. Antigen: not known.

The sequencing here drew on whole blood, taken in connection with sensitization to the hapten diphenylcyclopropenone (DPC). This clonotype was sampled from a young woman with alopecia areata. Some clones in this sample may be carry-over from other donors' samples. The chain uses TRBV6-6 and TRBJ1-2; D remains unclear. The CDR3 here is CASMAGYGYTF. The DNA of the CDR3 is TGTGCCAGCATGGCGGGCTATGGCTACACCTTC.